Following are 2 T cell receptor beta chains from one sample sequenced in a study of tumor and adjacent non-tumor tissue in lung cancer. The library came from three nested PCR rounds adapted from ARM-PCR protocols. TCRdb processed the multiplex PCR reads anew with MiXCR; each CDR3 protein has one entry. The sample has more than 85,000 distinct CDR3 sequences; roughly 74% are singletons. RNA was extracted from bulk tissue without any cell sorting. Sequencing used lung tumor tissue. Every receptor here comes from a woman in her sixties with non-small cell lung cancer.

With regard to this clonotype: An end of the junction does not agree with germline; a read error may underlie this. V gene TRBV12-3 or TRBV12-4 combines with J gene TRBJ2-3, with TRBD1 matching over 10 bases. The CDR3 spans 16 residues. The CDR3 region has the DNA TGTGACAGCCGTTCAACCGGGACAGGGGCGAGAGATACGCAGTATTTT. As protein: CDSRSTGTGARDTQYF.

This clonotype was seen only once. V gene TRBV6-2 or TRBV6-3 combines with J gene TRBJ2-2, with 7 nucleotides matching TRBD1. CDR3 length: 17 amino acids. The V gene's germline CDR1 is MNHEY and CDR2 SVGEGT. Trimming removed 6 bases from V and 2 bases from J; junction bases left unmatched: 12. The CDR3 DNA sequence: TGTGCCAGCAGGGCCTGGGACAGTAACTTAAACACCGGGGAGCTGTTTTTT. It translates to CASRAWDSNLNTGELFF.